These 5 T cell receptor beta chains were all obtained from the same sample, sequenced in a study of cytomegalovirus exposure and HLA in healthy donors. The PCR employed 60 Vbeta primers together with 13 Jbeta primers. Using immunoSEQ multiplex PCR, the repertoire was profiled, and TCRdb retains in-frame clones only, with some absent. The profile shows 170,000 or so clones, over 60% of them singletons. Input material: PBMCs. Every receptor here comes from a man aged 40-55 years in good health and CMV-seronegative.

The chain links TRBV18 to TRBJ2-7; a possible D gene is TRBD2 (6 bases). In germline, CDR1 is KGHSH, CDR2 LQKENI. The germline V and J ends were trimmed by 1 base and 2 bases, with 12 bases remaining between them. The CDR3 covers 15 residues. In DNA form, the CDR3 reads TGTGCCAGCTCACCACAGGGGAGGAACACCTACGAGCAGTACTTC. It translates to CASSPQGRNTYEQYF.

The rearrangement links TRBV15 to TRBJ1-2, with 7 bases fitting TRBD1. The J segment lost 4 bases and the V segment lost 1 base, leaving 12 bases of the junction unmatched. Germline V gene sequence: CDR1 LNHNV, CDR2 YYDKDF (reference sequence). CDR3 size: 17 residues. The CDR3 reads CATSRAEPGTAVYGYTF. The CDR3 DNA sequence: TGTGCCACCAGCAGAGCTGAACCGGGGACAGCGGTCTATGGCTACACCTTC. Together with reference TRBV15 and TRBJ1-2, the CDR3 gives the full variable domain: DAMVIQNPRYQVTQFGKPVTLSCSQTLNHNVMYWYQQKSSQAPKLLFHYYDKDFNNEADTPDNFQSRRPNTSFCFLDIRSPGLGDTAMYLCATSRAEPGTAVYGYTFGSGTRLTVV.

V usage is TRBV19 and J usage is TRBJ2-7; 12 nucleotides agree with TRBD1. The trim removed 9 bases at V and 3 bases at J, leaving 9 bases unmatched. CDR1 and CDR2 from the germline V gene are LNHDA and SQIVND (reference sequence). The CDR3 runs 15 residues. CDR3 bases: TGTGCCAGCCACGGGACAGGGGGCGCACACTACGAGCAGTACTTC. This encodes CASHGTGGAHYEQYF. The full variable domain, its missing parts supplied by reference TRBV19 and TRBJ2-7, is DGGITQSPKYLFRKEGQNVTLSCEQNLNHDAMYWYRQDPGQGLRLIYYSQIVNDFQKGDIAEGYSVSREKKESFPLTVTSAQKNPTAFYLCASHGTGGAHYEQYFGPGTRLTVT.

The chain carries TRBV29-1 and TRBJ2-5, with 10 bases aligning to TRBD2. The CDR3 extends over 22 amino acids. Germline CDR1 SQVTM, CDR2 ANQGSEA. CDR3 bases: TGCACCCTGGGGGATAGAGCCCGACCTCCGCAAGCGGGAGGGCCCGATGAAGAGACCCAGTACTTC. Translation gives CTLGDRARPPQAGGPDEETQYF.

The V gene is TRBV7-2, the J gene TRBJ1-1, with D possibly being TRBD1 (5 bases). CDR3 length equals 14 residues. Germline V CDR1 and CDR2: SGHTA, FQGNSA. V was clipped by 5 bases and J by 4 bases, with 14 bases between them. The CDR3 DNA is TGTGCCAGCAGCGCGGGACCAGCGATCACTGAAGCTTTCTTT. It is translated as CASSAGPAITEAFF.